The rows below give T cell receptor beta chains drawn from one sample of a study of blood T cell repertoires in COVID-19. Generated by immunoSEQ multiplex PCR, the TCRdb table keeps only in-frame clones and is missing some. Among 150,000 to 200,000 clones listed, over 70% were seen once. Sequenced input: PBMCs or T cells enriched from blood (not recorded which). The origin of the receptors is a man aged 45-65 years who had recovered from COVID-19. The CDR3 runs from the conserved cysteine through the conserved F or W. The order of the fields is CDR3 DNA, CDR3 protein, V gene, clone size, D gene, J gene. The D gene is left open where the match is weak. Rows give clone size only sometimes, using once, few, many, or a class for an expanded clone.

cdr3_nt: TGCGCCAGCAGTCAATATACAGGGTCTGACTATAATTCACCCCTCCACTTT
cdr3_aa: CASSQYTGSDYNSPLHF
v_call: TRBV23-1
clone_size: -
d_call: -
j_call: TRBJ1-6

cdr3_nt: TGTGCCAGCAGCCAAGATGTCCGGAGCGGCACAGATACGCAGTATTTT
cdr3_aa: CASSQDVRSGTDTQYF
v_call: TRBV14
clone_size: -
d_call: -
j_call: TRBJ2-3

cdr3_nt: TGCGCCAGCACCCGGTACGGGAGGGCCAATGAGCAGTTCTTC
cdr3_aa: CASTRYGRANEQFF
v_call: TRBV5-1
clone_size: -
d_call: TRBD2
j_call: TRBJ2-1

cdr3_nt: TGTGCCAGCAAAGACAGGGGAGGTGAAAAACTGTTTTTT
cdr3_aa: CASKDRGGEKLFF
v_call: TRBV2
clone_size: -
d_call: TRBD1
j_call: TRBJ1-4

cdr3_nt: TGCGCCAGCAGACAGCGGGGGGGCAATTACGACGAGCAGTACTTC
cdr3_aa: CASRQRGGNYDEQYF
v_call: TRBV5-1
clone_size: -
d_call: TRBD2
j_call: TRBJ2-7

cdr3_nt: TGTGCCAGCAGCTTCACAGGGTCTGAAGCTTTCTTT
cdr3_aa: CASSFTGSEAFF
v_call: TRBV11-2
clone_size: -
d_call: -
j_call: TRBJ1-1

cdr3_nt: TGTGCCAGCAGCGTAGCCGGGAGTACCCAGTACTTC
cdr3_aa: CASSVAGSTQYF
v_call: TRBV11-1
clone_size: -
d_call: -
j_call: TRBJ2-5

cdr3_nt: TGTGCCACCGAAGACGACAGCTATAATTCACCCCTCCACTTT
cdr3_aa: CATEDDSYNSPLHF
v_call: TRBV6-5
clone_size: -
d_call: -
j_call: TRBJ1-6

cdr3_nt: TGTGCCAGCAGCTTATCCCCCCGAGCCTCTGGAAACACCATATATTTT
cdr3_aa: CASSLSPRASGNTIYF
v_call: TRBV7-6
clone_size: few
d_call: -
j_call: TRBJ1-3

cdr3_nt: TGTGCCAGTAGTTGGGTAGCGGGGGGGCCAGGGGAGACCCAGTACTTC
cdr3_aa: CASSWVAGGPGETQYF
v_call: TRBV19
clone_size: once
d_call: TRBD2
j_call: TRBJ2-5

cdr3_nt: TGTGCCAGCAGTTCAATCGCAGGCCTAATGAACACTGAAGCTTTCTTT
cdr3_aa: CASSSIAGLMNTEAFF
v_call: TRBV6-5
clone_size: -
d_call: -
j_call: TRBJ1-1

cdr3_nt: TGCGCCAGCAGCTTGACAGGGAGAAAAGAAATTCAGTACTTC
cdr3_aa: CASSLTGRKEIQYF
v_call: TRBV5-1
clone_size: -
d_call: -
j_call: TRBJ2-4

cdr3_nt: TGTGCCAGCAGGGAGGCATCAACTAATGAAAAACTGTTTTTT
cdr3_aa: CASREASTNEKLFF
v_call: TRBV28
clone_size: -
d_call: -
j_call: TRBJ1-4

cdr3_nt: TGTGCCAGCAGTTACTCACAGGCCACCGAGAACACTGAAGCTTTCTTT
cdr3_aa: CASSYSQATENTEAFF
v_call: TRBV6-2/TRBV6-3
clone_size: -
d_call: -
j_call: TRBJ1-1